Each of the 9 T cell receptor beta chains below was sequenced from the same sample in a study of CD4 T cells in relation to SARS-CoV-2 and coronaviruses. The antigens these receptors bind are not known. Sequencing used immunoSEQ multiplex PCR; TCRdb keeps in-frame clones, though not all of them. The sample has about 18,000 clones; 70% to 85% are singletons. CD4+ T cells from unexposed donors were obtained before the COVID-19 pandemic (2011-2018). Isolation of CD4+ T cells took place after about 9 days in culture. Sequenced: CD4+ T cells from PBMCs, cultured in vitro. These receptors were collected from a human donor in good health.

The genes are TRBV21-1 and TRBJ2-7; TRBD2 was called by the table and not checked on the DNA. TRBV21-1 is flagged as a pseudogene. The CDR3 is 16 residues long. In DNA, the CDR3 is TGTGCCAGCAGCAAAGCCCCCCGTGGCGGGAGCTACGAGCAGTACTTC. This gives the protein CASSKAPRGGSYEQYF.

V is TRBV4-2 and J is TRBJ2-2, with no clear D. This CDR3 comprises 16 residues. V lost 0 bases, J lost 2 bases, and 10 bases lay in between. In germline, CDR1 is LGHNA, CDR2 YNFKEQ. The CDR3 nucleotides read TGTGCCAGCAGCCAAGATCTGCACGTAAACACCGGGGAGCTGTTTTTT. Amino acids: CASSQDLHVNTGELFF.

The chain joins TRBV6-5 to TRBJ2-1; 8 bases fit TRBD2. Germline V gene data show CDR1 as MNHEY and CDR2 as SVGAGI. This CDR3 has 12 residues. J lost 10 bases, V lost 5 bases, and 4 bases had no gene match. CDR3: CASSKLAVEQFF. Here the CDR3 DNA reads TGTGCCAGCAGTAAACTAGCGGTAGAGCAGTTCTTC.

V usage is TRBV30 and J usage is TRBJ2-2; 11 positions agree with TRBD2. The CDR3 contains 15 residues. CDR1 is GTSNPN, CDR2 SVGIG, per germline (reference sequence). The trim removed 0 bases at V and 4 bases at J, leaving 1 base unmatched. CDR3 nucleotides: TGTGCCTGGAGTGTACTAGCGGGAGTCACCGGGGAGCTGTTTTTT. It is translated as CAWSVLAGVTGELFF.

This clone turned up a few times. V and J are TRBV5-1 and TRBJ1-5; D may be TRBD1 (6 bases). The CDR3 length is 15 residues. Germline-derived CDR1 and CDR2 are SGHRS and YFSETQ. Trimming removed 0 bases from V and 7 bases from J, with 14 bases in between. CDR3 bases: TGCGCCAGCAGCTTGGACGGACAGTCTGAGCAGCCCCAGCATTTT. Translation gives CASSLDGQSEQPQHF.

This sequence joins TRBV11-2 and TRBJ2-2, with no clear D. The ends were cut back, 4 bases at V and 7 bases at J, with 10 bases in the middle. The CDR3 length is 13 residues. In germline, CDR1 is SGHAT, CDR2 FQNNGV. The CDR3 DNA reads TGTGCCAGCAGCTCCCCATTGATCGGGGAGCTGTTTTTT. It yields the protein CASSSPLIGELFF.

The chain recombines TRBV3-1 (or the pseudogene TRBV3-2) with TRBJ1-2; 7 nucleotides match TRBD1. The CDR3 sequence is 14 residues long. Per germline, CDR1 LGHDT and CDR2 YNNKEL (reference sequence). V shed 3 bases and J 2 bases; nucleotides not matched to a gene: 3. CDR3 sequence reads: CASSQGRGNYGYTF. CDR3 bases: TGTGCCAGCAGCCAGGGCAGGGGGAACTATGGCTACACCTTC.

The chain has TRBV7-8 and TRBJ1-1, with D possibly matching TRBD1 (6 bases). Trimming removed 4 bases from V and 4 bases from J, with 16 bases in between. This CDR3 has 15 residues. Germline V gene data show CDR1 as SGHVS and CDR2 as FQNEAQ. The DNA of the CDR3 is TGTGCCAGCAGCTCTATCACAGGGCACGTCACTGAAGCTTTCTTT. Translating it yields CASSSITGHVTEAFF.

This clone occurred a few times. This chain links TRBV28 with TRBJ1-5; D remains ambiguous. Germline V gives CDR1 MDHEN, CDR2 SYDVKM. V was trimmed by 5 bases and J by 4 bases, leaving 12 bases between them. The CDR3 spans 14 residues. CDR3 sequence (DNA): TGTGCCAGCAGTCCACAGCTCGGGAATCAGCCCCAGCATTTT. This sequence encodes CASSPQLGNQPQHF.